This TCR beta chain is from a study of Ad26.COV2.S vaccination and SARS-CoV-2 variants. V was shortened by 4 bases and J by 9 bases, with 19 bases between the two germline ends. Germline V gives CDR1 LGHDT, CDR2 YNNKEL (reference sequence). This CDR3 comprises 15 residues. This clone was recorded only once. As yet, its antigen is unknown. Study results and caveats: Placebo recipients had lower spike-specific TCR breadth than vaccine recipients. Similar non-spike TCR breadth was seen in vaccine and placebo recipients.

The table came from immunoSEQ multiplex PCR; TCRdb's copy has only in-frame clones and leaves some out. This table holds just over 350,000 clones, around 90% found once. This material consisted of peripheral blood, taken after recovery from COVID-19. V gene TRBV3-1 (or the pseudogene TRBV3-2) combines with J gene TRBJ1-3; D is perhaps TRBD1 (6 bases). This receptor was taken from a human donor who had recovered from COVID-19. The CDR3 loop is CASSRVTRGGGTIYF. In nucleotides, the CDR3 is TGTGCCAGCAGCCGCGTTACCCGGGGGGGCGGCACCATATATTTT.